This T cell receptor (beta chain) was recorded in a study of blood T cell repertoires in COVID-19. V dropped 0 bases and J dropped 3 bases, with 10 bases sitting between them. Germline V gene data show CDR1 as SEHNR and CDR2 as FQNEAQ (reference sequence). The CDR3 loop spans 15 amino acids. The method was immunoSEQ multiplex PCR; TCRdb's version includes in-frame clones alone and lacks a portion of them. The sample holds some 390,000 clones, about 88% seen once. This chain connects TRBV7-9 to TRBJ2-3; D is perhaps TRBD2 (5 bases). Sample: peripheral blood. This TCR derives from a human donor in a cohort sampled during active COVID-19. CDR3 DNA sequence: TGTGCCAGCAGCTTAGCGGGAGTGGATACAGATACGCAGTATTTT. Its protein product is CASSLAGVDTDTQYF.